These T cell receptor beta chains were read from a single sample in a study of cytomegalovirus exposure and HLA in healthy donors. TCRdb's copy holds only in-frame clones and misses some; the assay was immunoSEQ multiplex PCR. The sample lists 98,000 or so clones, about 83% occurring once. Sequencing was performed on PBMCs. These TCRs come from a man aged 55 to 70 in good health and CMV-seropositive. The CDR3 runs from the conserved cysteine through the conserved F or W. The order of the fields is clone size, D gene, V gene, J gene, CDR3 protein, CDR3 DNA. A D gene is named only where the DNA matches it firmly. The size field is filled for only some rows; it gives once, few, many or a size class.

.	.	TRBV19	TRBJ1-3	CASSISVTGPGNTIYF	TGTGCCAGTAGTATTTCGGTAACAGGGCCTGGAAACACCATATATTTT
.	TRBD2	TRBV7-6	TRBJ2-1	CASSVRDYDSYNEQFF	TGTGCCAGCAGCGTCCGGGACTACGACTCCTACAATGAGCAGTTCTTC
.	.	TRBV18	TRBJ1-5	CASSPTQVQPQHF	TGTGCCAGCTCACCCACACAAGTTCAGCCCCAGCATTTT
.	TRBD2	TRBV5-1	TRBJ2-3	CASSANAGGRTDTQYF	TGCGCCAGCAGCGCTAATGCGGGGGGGCGGACAGATACGCAGTATTTT
.	TRBD1	TRBV7-2	TRBJ2-7	CASSRDLGQGNEQYF	TGTGCCAGCAGCCGCGACCTAGGACAGGGTAACGAGCAGTACTTC
few	.	TRBV14	TRBJ2-1	CASSQASKEVRFF	TGTGCCAGCAGCCAAGCAAGCAAGGAGGTCCGGTTCTTC
.	TRBD2	TRBV6-4	TRBJ2-1	CASSASGTSGGRYEQFF	TGTGCCAGCAGTGCATCCGGGACTAGCGGGGGAAGGTATGAGCAGTTCTTC
.	.	TRBV5-1	TRBJ1-2	CASSLDFNDRANYGYTF	TGCGCCAGCAGCTTGGATTTCAACGACAGAGCTAACTATGGCTACACCTTC
.	.	TRBV6-1	TRBJ1-1	CASSDGPLEAFF	TGTGCCAGCAGTGATGGCCCCCTGGAGGCTTTCTTT
.	.	TRBV13	TRBJ2-5	CASSLGGELGTQYF	TGTGCCAGCAGCTTAGGCGGGGAGCTCGGGACCCAGTACTTC
once	TRBD2	TRBV7-6	TRBJ2-4	CASSLGTSGGIYIQYF	TGTGCCAGCAGCCTCGGGACTAGCGGGGGAATATACATTCAGTACTTC
.	.	TRBV18	TRBJ2-7	CASSPPGNYEQYF	TGTGCCAGCTCACCACCGGGCAACTACGAGCAGTACTTC
.	.	TRBV7-8	TRBJ2-1	CASSPGEGDYNEQFF	TGTGCCAGCAGCCCTGGCGAGGGGGACTACAATGAGCAGTTCTTC
.	.	TRBV4-2	TRBJ2-7	CASSQVQGPYEQYF	TGTGCCAGCAGCCAAGTTCAGGGTCCCTACGAGCAGTACTTC
.	.	TRBV6-1	TRBJ1-3	CASRFTGNTIYF	TGTGCCAGCAGGTTTACAGGAAACACCATATATTTT
.	.	TRBV2	TRBJ1-2	CASTYRDFNYGYTF	TGTGCCAGCACCTACAGGGATTTCAACTATGGCTACACCTTC
.	TRBD2	TRBV2	TRBJ2-5	CASRPRGLAGSQETQYF	TGTGCCAGCAGACCAAGGGGGCTAGCGGGGAGTCAAGAGACCCAGTACTTC
.	.	TRBV6-1	TRBJ1-1	CASSRVMNTEAFF	TGTGCCAGCAGTCGGGTCATGAACACTGAAGCTTTCTTT
.	.	TRBV30	TRBJ1-3	CAWSPEGNTIYF	TGTGCCTGGAGTCCGGAGGGGAACACCATATATTTT
.	.	TRBV18	TRBJ1-6	CASSAKQGSNSPLHF	TGTGCCAGCTCAGCCAAACAGGGAAGTAATTCACCCCTCCACTTT
.	TRBD1	TRBV4-1	TRBJ2-1	CASSQTGISYNEQFF	TGCGCCAGCAGCCAGACAGGGATTTCCTACAATGAGCAGTTCTTC
.	TRBD1	TRBV19	TRBJ1-1	CASSIGQGARNTEAFF	TGTGCCAGTAGTATAGGGCAGGGGGCCAGGAACACTGAAGCTTTCTTT
once	TRBD1	TRBV6-6	TRBJ2-7	CASSLQGAYEQYF	TGTGCCAGCAGCCTGCAGGGGGCCTACGAGCAGTACTTC
.	.	TRBV11-3	TRBJ2-3	CASSLGGVARTDTQYF	TGTGCCAGCAGCTTAGGCGGGGTTGCACGCACAGATACGCAGTATTTT
.	TRBD1	TRBV6-5	TRBJ1-6	CASSSGGSSYNSPLHF	TGTGCCAGCAGTTCAGGGGGGAGCTCCTATAATTCACCCCTCCACTTT
few	.	TRBV11-2	TRBJ2-3	CASSLGLRGRTDTQYF	TGTGCCAGCAGCTTAGGGTTGCGGGGGCGCACAGATACGCAGTATTTT
once	.	TRBV10-2	TRBJ1-2	CASGQAGGYTF	TGCGCCAGCGGTCAGGCGGGAGGCTACACCTTC
.	.	TRBV29-1	TRBJ1-1	CSVDVILGGTEAFF	TGCAGCGTTGATGTCATATTGGGAGGCACTGAAGCTTTCTTT
.	.	TRBV30	TRBJ2-1	CAWSVPRTGSSYNEQFF	TGTGCCTGGAGTGTACCACGGACTGGGAGCTCCTACAATGAGCAGTTCTTC
.	.	TRBV7-3	TRBJ2-1	CASSLAGEQFF	TGTGCCAGCAGCTTAGCGGGTGAGCAGTTCTTC
.	.	TRBV6-6	TRBJ2-5	CASRDPGSETQYF	TGTGCCAGCAGAGACCCGGGATCAGAGACCCAGTACTTC
once	.	TRBV28	TRBJ2-2	CASSFPGKLSTGELFF	TGTGCCAGCAGTTTCCCCGGGAAATTGTCAACCGGGGAGCTGTTTTTT
.	TRBD1	TRBV6-5	TRBJ1-6	CASSQDRGGSPLHF	TGTGCCAGCAGCCAAGACAGGGGTGGTTCACCCCTCCACTTT
few	.	TRBV7-9	TRBJ2-3	CASSLVGLPLATDTQYF	TGTGCCAGCAGCTTAGTGGGACTGCCCCTGGCAACAGATACGCAGTATTTT
.	.	TRBV7-2	TRBJ2-2	CASSFNSYTGELFF	TGTGCCAGCAGCTTTAACTCCTACACCGGGGAGCTGTTTTTT
.	.	TRBV21-1	TRBJ1-2	CASSNQGQDYGYTF	TGTGCCAGCAGCAACCAAGGACAGGACTATGGCTACACCTTC
.	.	TRBV14	TRBJ1-4	CASSQEAQTTNEKLFF	TGTGCCAGCAGCCAAGAGGCTCAGACAACTAATGAAAAACTGTTTTTT
once	TRBD1	TRBV28	TRBJ2-3	CASSLEGQVRDTQYF	TGTGCCAGCAGCCTTGAGGGACAGGTGAGAGATACGCAGTATTTT
.	TRBD2	TRBV7-2	TRBJ2-2	CASRARGGEAGELFF	TGTGCCAGCAGGGCACGGGGGGGCGAGGCCGGGGAGCTGTTTTTT
few	TRBD2	TRBV7-2	TRBJ2-3	CASSPRLAGLPDTQYF	TGTGCCAGCAGCCCCAGACTAGCGGGGCTTCCCGATACGCAGTATTTT
.	.	TRBV14	TRBJ1-2	CASSQDGRYTNSGYTF	TGTGCCAGCAGCCAAGATGGAAGATACACTAATTCGGGCTACACCTTC
.	TRBD1	TRBV4-3	TRBJ2-7	CASSHLTGDYEQYF	TGCGCCAGCAGCCACTTGACAGGGGACTACGAGCAGTACTTC
.	.	TRBV27	TRBJ1-2	CASSSALGRGYGYTF	TGTGCCAGCAGTTCCGCCCTCGGTCGGGGCTATGGCTACACCTTC
.	TRBD2	TRBV30	TRBJ2-6	CAWSSLGGGGGVLTF	TGTGCCTGGAGCTCCCTCGGCGGGGGAGGCGGCGTCCTGACTTTC